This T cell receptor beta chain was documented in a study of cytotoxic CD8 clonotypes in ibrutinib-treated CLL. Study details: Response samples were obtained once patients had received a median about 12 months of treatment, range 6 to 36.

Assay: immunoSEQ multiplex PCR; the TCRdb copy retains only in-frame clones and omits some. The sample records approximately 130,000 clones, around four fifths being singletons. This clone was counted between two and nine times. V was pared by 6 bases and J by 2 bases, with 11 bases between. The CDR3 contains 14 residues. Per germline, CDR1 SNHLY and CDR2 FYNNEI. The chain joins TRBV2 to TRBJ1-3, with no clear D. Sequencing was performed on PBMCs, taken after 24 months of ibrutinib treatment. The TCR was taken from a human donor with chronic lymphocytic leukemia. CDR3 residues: CASRSDLAGNTIYF. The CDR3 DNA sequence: TGTGCCAGCAGATCGGATCTTGCTGGAAACACCATATATTTT.